This TCR beta chain was obtained from a study of cytomegalovirus exposure and HLA in healthy donors. Findings and caveats of the study: HLA-A and HLA-B allele assignments for most subjects were reportedly predicted accurately using TCR beta sequences. The classifier reportedly diagnosed cytomegalovirus status with high specificity and sensitivity. The availability of immune exposure information extended only to CMV serostatus. Overall, roughly 160 TCR beta chains were annotated as cytomegalovirus-associated.

The CDR3 is 17 amino acids. Germline V CDR1 and CDR2: SNHLY, FYNNEI. V was cut by 5 bases and J by 0 bases, with 19 bases left in between. The primer mix had 60 Vbeta and 13 Jbeta primers. This table comes from immunoSEQ multiplex PCR, and its TCRdb copy is limited to in-frame clones, with some not included. Seen here are 160,000 or so clones, under 90% observed once, and the top ten hold approximately 4.5%. In the case of this clone: Its antigen is unidentified.

The TCR comes from a man aged 25-40 years in good health and CMV-seronegative. The V gene is TRBV2, the J gene TRBJ2-5; possible D gene TRBD1, 6 bases. Sequences were obtained from PBMCs. DNA of the CDR3: TGTGCCAGCAGTACCCGGGACACCCTGAGGGACCAAGAGACCCAGTACTTC. It yields the protein CASSTRDTLRDQETQYF.